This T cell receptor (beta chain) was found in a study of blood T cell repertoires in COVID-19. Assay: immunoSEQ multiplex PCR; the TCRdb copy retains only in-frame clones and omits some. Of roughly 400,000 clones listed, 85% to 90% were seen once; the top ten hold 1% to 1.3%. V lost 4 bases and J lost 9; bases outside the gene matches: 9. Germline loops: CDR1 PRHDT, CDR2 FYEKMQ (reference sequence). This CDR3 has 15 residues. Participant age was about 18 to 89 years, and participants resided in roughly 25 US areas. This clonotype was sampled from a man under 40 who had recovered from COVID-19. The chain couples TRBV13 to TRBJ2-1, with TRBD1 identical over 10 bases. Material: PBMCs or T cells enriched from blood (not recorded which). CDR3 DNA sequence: TGTGCCAGCAGCTCCTCCGACAGGGGGCGAGGTGAGCAGTTCTTC. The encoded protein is CASSSSDRGRGEQFF. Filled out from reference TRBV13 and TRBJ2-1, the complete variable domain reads AAGVIQSPRHLIKEKRETATLKCYPIPRHDTVYWYQQGPGQDPQFLISFYEKMQSDKGSIPDRFSAQQFSDYHSELNMSSLELGDSALYFCASSSSDRGRGEQFFGPGTRLTVL.